This T cell receptor (beta chain) appears in the sequencing data of a study of cytomegalovirus exposure and HLA in healthy donors. Study conclusions and caveats: Specificity of a few CMV-associated chains for CMV antigens was verified in vitro.

Germline CDR1 reads SGHAT; CDR2 reads FQNNGV. There are 16 residues in the CDR3. Trimming cost V 3 bases and J 7 bases, with 21 bases left between them. To note about this clone: Its antigen is undetermined.

Produced via immunoSEQ multiplex PCR; TCRdb's table is partial and in-frame only. The sample consists of about 130,000 clones, approximately 90% of them appearing once. Sequencing used PBMCs. The TCR was taken from a woman in her twenties or thirties in good health and CMV-seropositive. The chain uses TRBV11-2 and TRBJ2-5, with a possible D match to TRBD2 (6 bases). The CDR3 here is CASSFSAGPLGGTQYF. CDR3 in DNA: TGTGCCAGCAGCTTCTCGGCGGGGCCCCTCGGTGGGACCCAGTACTTC.